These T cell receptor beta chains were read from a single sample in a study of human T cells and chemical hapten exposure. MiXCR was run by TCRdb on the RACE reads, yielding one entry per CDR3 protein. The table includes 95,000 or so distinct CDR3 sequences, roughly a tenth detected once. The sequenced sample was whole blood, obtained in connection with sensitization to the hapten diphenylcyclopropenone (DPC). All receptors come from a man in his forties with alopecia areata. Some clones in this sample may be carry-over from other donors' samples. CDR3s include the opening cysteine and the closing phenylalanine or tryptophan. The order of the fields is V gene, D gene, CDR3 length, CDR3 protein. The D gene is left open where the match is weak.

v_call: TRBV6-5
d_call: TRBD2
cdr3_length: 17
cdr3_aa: CASSLRWAGGRYNEQFF

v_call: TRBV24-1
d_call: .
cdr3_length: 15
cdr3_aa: CATSHRYGGHNEQFF

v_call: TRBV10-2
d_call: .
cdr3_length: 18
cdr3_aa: CASSALPPSASNTGELFF

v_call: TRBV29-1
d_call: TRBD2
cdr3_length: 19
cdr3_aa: CSVEGVSSGLAGSYNEQFF

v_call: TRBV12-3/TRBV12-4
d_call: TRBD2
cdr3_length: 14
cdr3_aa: CASSFGTTYNEQFF

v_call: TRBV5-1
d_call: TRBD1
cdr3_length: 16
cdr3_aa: CASSLGTGELNTEAFF

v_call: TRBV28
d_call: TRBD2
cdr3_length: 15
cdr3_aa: CASSLRGGPGNTQYF

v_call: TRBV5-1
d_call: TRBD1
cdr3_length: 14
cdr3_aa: CASSPGQGFNEQYF

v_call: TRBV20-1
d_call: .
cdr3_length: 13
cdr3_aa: CSATPGRNQPQHF

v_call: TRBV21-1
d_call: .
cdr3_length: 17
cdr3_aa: CASSKVVPSGRAYEQYF

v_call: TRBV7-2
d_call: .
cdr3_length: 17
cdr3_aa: CASSLFGSGTGGNEQYF

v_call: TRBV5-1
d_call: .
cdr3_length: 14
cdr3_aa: CASRLGTMNTEAFF

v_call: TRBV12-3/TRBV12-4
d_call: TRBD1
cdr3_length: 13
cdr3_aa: CASRRTGLEPQHF

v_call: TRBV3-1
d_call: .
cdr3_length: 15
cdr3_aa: CASSQELGSYNEQFF

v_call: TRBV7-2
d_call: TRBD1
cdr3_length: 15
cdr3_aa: CASEGVQGDSYGYTF

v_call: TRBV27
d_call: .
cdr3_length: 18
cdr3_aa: CASSPQDKGRTMNTEAFF

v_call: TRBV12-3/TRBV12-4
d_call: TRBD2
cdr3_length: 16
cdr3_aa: CASSPKTTSGTDTQYF

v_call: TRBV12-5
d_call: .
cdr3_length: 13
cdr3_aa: CASGTRLNTEAFF

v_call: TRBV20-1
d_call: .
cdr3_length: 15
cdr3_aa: CSATPLVRPQETQYF

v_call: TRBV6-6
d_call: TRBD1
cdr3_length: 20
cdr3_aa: CASSPPGQGSIRSYNSPLHF

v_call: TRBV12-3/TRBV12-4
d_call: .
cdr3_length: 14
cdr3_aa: CASQGNRLGSPLHF

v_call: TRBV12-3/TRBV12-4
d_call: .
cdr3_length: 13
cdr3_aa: CASRDSPPDTQYF

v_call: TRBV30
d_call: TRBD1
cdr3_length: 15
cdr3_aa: CAWGTRDRVYDGYTF

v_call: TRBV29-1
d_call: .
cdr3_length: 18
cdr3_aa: CSVDPWGLSGTYTDTQYF

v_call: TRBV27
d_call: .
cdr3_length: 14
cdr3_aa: CASSLWGRNQPQHF

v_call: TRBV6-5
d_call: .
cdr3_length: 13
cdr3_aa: CASSYSRFSEAFF

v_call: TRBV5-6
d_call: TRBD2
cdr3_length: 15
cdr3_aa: CASSFGLAEPNEQFF

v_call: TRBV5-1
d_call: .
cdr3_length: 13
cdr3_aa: CASSGEGVYGYTF

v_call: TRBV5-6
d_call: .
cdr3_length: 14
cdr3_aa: CASSLQGANYGYTF

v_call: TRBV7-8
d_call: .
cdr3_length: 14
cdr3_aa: CASRGGDSNQPQHF

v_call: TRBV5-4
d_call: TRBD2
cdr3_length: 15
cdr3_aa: CASSSSGRASDTQYF